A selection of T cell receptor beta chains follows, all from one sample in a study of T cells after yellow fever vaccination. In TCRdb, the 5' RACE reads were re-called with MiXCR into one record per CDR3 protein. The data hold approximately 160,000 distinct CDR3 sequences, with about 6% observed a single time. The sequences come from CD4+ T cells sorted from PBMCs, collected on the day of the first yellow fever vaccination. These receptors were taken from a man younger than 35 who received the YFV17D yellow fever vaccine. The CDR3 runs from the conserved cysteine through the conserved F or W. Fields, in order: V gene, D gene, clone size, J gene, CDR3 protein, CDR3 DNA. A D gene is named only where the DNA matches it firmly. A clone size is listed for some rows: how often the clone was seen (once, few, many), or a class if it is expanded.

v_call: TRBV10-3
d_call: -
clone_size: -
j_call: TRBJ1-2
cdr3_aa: CAISERGAMGGYTF
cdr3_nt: TGTGCCATCAGTGAACGGGGGGCGATGGGTGGCTACACCTTC

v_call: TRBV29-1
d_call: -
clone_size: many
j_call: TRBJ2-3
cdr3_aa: CNVRTTDTQYF
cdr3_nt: TGCAACGTCCGTACCACAGATACGCAGTATTTT

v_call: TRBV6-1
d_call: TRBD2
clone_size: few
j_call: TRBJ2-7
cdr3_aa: CASSSTGGKPYEQYF
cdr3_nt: TGTGCCAGCAGCTCCACGGGGGGGAAGCCCTACGAGCAGTACTTC

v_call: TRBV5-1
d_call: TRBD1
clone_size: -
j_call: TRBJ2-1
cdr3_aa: CASSLFQGADEQFF
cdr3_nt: TGCGCCAGCAGCTTATTCCAGGGGGCCGATGAGCAGTTCTTC

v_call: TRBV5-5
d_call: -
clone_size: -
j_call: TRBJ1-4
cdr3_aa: CASSWEDRYNEKLFF
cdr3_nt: TGTGCCAGCAGTTGGGAGGACAGATATAATGAAAAACTGTTTTTT

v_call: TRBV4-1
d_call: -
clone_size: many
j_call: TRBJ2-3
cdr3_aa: CASSHLGGSTDTQYF
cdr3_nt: TGCGCCAGCAGCCACCTCGGGGGTAGCACAGATACGCAGTATTTT

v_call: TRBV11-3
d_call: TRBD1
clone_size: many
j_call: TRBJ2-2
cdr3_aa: CASSSDRGLNTGELFF
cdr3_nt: TGTGCCAGCAGCAGCGACAGGGGACTGAACACCGGGGAGCTGTTTTTT

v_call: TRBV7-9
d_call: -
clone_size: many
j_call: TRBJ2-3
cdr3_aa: CASSLRRGPTDTQYF
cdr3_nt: TGTGCCAGCAGCTTGAGACGGGGGCCGACAGATACGCAGTATTTT

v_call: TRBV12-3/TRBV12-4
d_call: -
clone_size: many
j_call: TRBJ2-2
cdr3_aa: CASSPTQAGTGELFF
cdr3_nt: TGTGCCAGCAGTCCGACTCAGGCGGGGACCGGGGAGCTGTTTTTT

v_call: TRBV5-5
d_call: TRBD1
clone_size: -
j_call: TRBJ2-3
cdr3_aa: CASSWRTGDTDTQYF
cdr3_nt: TGTGCCAGCAGCTGGAGGACAGGGGACACAGATACGCAGTATTTT

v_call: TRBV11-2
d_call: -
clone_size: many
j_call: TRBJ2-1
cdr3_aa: CASSLDRLGEQFF
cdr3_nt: TGTGCCAGCAGCTTAGATCGATTGGGTGAGCAGTTCTTC

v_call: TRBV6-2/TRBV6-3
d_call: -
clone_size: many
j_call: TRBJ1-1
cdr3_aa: CASSWGGSEAFF
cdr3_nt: TGTGCCAGCAGCTGGGGGGGGTCTGAAGCTTTCTTT

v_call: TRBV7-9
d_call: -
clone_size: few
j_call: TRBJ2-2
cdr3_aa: CASSFRFAGELFF
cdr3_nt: TGTGCCAGCAGCTTCCGGTTCGCCGGGGAGCTGTTTTTT

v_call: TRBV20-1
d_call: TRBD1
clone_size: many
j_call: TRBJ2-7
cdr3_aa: CSARAPGQGLFEQYF
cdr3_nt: TGCAGTGCTAGAGCTCCGGGACAGGGGCTTTTTGAGCAGTACTTC

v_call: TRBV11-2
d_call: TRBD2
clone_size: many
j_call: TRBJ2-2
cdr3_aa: CASRPGLAGLWGELFF
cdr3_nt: TGTGCCAGCAGACCCGGACTAGCGGGGTTATGGGGGGAGCTGTTTTTT

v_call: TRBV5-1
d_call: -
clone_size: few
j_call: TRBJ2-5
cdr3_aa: CASSLGSVLQETQYF
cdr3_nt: TGCGCCAGCAGCTTGGGATCCGTCCTCCAAGAGACCCAGTACTTC

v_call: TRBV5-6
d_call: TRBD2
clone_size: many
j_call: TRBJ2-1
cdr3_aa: CASSARTSGGLNEQFF
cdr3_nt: TGTGCCAGCAGCGCGCGGACTAGCGGGGGCCTAAATGAGCAGTTCTTC

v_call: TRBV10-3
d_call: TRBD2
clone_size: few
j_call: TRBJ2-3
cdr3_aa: CAISGFGGGASDTQYF
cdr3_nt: TGTGCCATCAGTGGCTTCGGCGGGGGGGCCTCAGATACGCAGTATTTT

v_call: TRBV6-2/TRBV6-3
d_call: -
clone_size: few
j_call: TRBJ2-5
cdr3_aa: CASSYSTLAETQYF
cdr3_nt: TGTGCCAGCAGTTACTCGACACTTGCAGAGACCCAGTACTTC

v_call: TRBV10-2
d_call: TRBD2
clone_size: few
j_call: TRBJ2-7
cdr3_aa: CASSDLAGDPYEQYF
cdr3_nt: TGCGCCAGCAGTGATTTAGCGGGGGACCCCTACGAGCAGTACTTC

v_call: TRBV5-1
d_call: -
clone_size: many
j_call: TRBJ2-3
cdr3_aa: CASSLGIPTDTQYF
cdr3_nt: TGCGCCAGCAGCTTGGGGATTCCCACAGATACGCAGTATTTT

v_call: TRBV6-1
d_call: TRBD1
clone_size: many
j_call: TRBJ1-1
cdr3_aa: CASSPKETGTEAFF
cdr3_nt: TGTGCCAGCAGTCCAAAGGAGACAGGGACTGAAGCTTTCTTT

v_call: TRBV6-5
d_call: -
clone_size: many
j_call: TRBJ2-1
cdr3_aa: CASSYELFPYNEQFF
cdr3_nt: TGTGCCAGCAGTTACGAGTTGTTTCCCTACAATGAGCAGTTCTTC

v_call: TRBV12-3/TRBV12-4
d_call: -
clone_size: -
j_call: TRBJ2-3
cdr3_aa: CASSPWDILADTQYF
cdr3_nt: TGTGCCAGCAGTCCTTGGGACATTTTGGCAGATACGCAGTATTTT

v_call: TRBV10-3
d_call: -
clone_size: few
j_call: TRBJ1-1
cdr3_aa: CAITPGDGEAFF
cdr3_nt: TGTGCCATCACCCCCGGGGACGGCGAAGCTTTCTTT

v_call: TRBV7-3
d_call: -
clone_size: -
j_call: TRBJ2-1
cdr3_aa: CASSQELSGEQFF
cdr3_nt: TGTGCCAGCAGCCAAGAGCTCTCGGGTGAGCAGTTCTTC

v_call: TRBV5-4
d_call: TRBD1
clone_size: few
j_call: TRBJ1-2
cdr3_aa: CASSSSTGTGFRGYTF
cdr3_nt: TGTGCCAGCAGCAGTAGTACCGGGACAGGCTTTCGTGGCTACACCTTC

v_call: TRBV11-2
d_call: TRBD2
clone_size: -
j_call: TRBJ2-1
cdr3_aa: CASSLSTSGGPRSGEQFF
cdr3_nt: TGTGCCAGCAGCTTAAGTACTAGCGGGGGGCCTCGGAGTGGTGAGCAGTTCTTC

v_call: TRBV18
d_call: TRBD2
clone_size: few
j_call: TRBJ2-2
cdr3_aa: CASSPNSGPLNTGELFF
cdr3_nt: TGTGCCAGCTCACCGAATAGCGGGCCCTTGAACACCGGGGAGCTGTTTTTT

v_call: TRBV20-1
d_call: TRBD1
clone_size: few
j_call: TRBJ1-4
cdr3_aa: CSAPDRGIMSANEKLFF
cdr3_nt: TGCAGTGCTCCGGACAGGGGGATAATGTCGGCTAATGAAAAACTGTTTTTT

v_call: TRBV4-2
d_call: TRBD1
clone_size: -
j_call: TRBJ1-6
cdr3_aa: CASSQDRGQVNSPLHF
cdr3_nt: TGTGCCAGCAGCCAAGACCGGGGACAGGTGAATTCACCCCTCCACTTT

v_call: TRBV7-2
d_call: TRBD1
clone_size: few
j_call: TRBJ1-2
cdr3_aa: CASSAREGARDGYTF
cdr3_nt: TGTGCCAGCAGCGCCCGGGAGGGGGCGCGGGATGGCTACACCTTC

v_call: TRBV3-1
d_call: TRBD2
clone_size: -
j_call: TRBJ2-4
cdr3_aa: CASSPGLAGIQYF
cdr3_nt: TGTGCCAGCAGCCCTGGACTAGCAGGCATTCAGTACTTC

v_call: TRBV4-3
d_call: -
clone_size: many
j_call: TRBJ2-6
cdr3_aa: CASSQDWGVEGANVLTF
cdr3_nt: TGCGCCAGCAGCCAAGATTGGGGAGTGGAAGGGGCCAACGTCCTGACTTTC

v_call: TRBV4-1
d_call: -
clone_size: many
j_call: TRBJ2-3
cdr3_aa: CASSRRWEGTDTQYF
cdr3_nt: TGCGCCAGCAGCCGAAGGTGGGAGGGCACAGATACGCAGTATTTT